Below, 20 T cell receptor beta chains from the same sample are listed, as sequenced in a study of T cell responses to AZD1222 COVID-19 vaccine. Sequencing used immunoSEQ multiplex PCR; TCRdb keeps in-frame clones, though not all of them. The sample yields approximately 130,000 clones, around 90% seen once. The specimen comprised peripheral blood, sampled on day 0 of AZD1222 vaccination. The receptors originated from an adult in good health.

The chain recombines TRBV19 with TRBJ2-1; D not resolved. The germline CDR1 and CDR2 sequences are LNHDA and SQIVND (reference sequence). The germline V and J ends were trimmed by 6 bases and 5 bases, with 14 bases remaining between them. The CDR3 is made up of 14 amino acids. CDR3 sequence reads: CASRARDLNNEQFF. The DNA of the CDR3 is TGTGCCAGTAGAGCTCGCGACTTAAACAATGAGCAGTTCTTC.

The V gene is TRBV7-9, the J gene TRBJ1-3; no firm D call. Trimming stripped 5 bases from V and 3 bases from J, with 11 bases between. Germline-derived CDR1 and CDR2 are SEHNR and FQNEAQ (reference sequence). This CDR3 spans 14 amino acids. The CDR3 reads CASSPARHGNTIYF. In DNA form, the CDR3 reads TGTGCCAGCAGCCCGGCGCGACATGGAAACACCATATATTTT.

The chain uses TRBV5-1 and TRBJ1-1; 9 positions agree with TRBD1. CDR1 and CDR2 from the germline V gene are SGHRS and YFSETQ. Losses at the gene ends were 4 bases for V and 4 bases for J; bases not matched to a gene: 5. CDR3 length: 14 amino acids. For the CDR3, the DNA is TGCGCCAGCAGCCAAGGACAGGGGAGCACTGAAGCTTTCTTT. Protein: CASSQGQGSTEAFF.

DNA for the CDR3: TGTGCCAGCACCCCGACCCTCCCGAACACTGAAGCTTTCTTT. Translating it yields CASTPTLPNTEAFF. V usage is TRBV11-2 and J usage is TRBJ1-1, with D hard to call. The CDR3 runs 14 residues. Germline V gene lookup returns CDR1 SGHAT and CDR2 FQNNGV. The V gene lost 7 bases and the J gene lost 1 base, with 13 bases spanning the gap.

This chain uses TRBV5-1 with TRBJ1-1; unclear D gene. CDR1 is SGHRS, CDR2 YFSETQ, per germline. The CDR3 sequence is 15 residues long. Trimming pared 0 bases from V and 1 base from J, leaving 10 bases between. CDR3 bases: TGCGCCAGCAGCTTGGTCACCGGAGGGAACACTGAAGCTTTCTTT. Translating it yields CASSLVTGGNTEAFF.

This chain connects TRBV5-1 to TRBJ1-4, with D possibly TRBD1 on 5 matching bases. This CDR3 is 15 amino acids long. CDR1 and CDR2 (germline): SGHRS, YFSETQ. Trimming shortened V by 4 bases and J by 4 bases, and 14 bases separated the two germline ends. This CDR3 is CASSMGTGGNEKLFF. The CDR3, as DNA: TGCGCCAGCAGCATGGGGACGGGCGGTAATGAAAAACTGTTTTTT.

The J gene is TRBJ1-3, the V gene TRBV5-4; D is unresolved. This CDR3 spans 12 amino acids. V was trimmed by 4 bases and J by 3 bases, leaving 5 bases between them. Germline CDR1 and CDR2: SGHNT and YYREEE (reference sequence). CDR3 bases: TGTGCCAGCAGCCTAGATGGAAACACCATATATTTT. This encodes CASSLDGNTIYF.

The chain employs TRBV18 and TRBJ2-2, with a possible D match to TRBD2 (6 bases). From germline, CDR1 is KGHSH and CDR2 LQKENI. CDR3 length: 16 amino acids. V was cut by 3 bases and J by 4 bases, with 15 bases left in between. CDR3 in DNA: TGTGCCAGCTCACCGATGACGGGAGATGGCACCGGGGAGCTGTTTTTT. Encoded protein: CASSPMTGDGTGELFF.

The chain carries TRBV9 and TRBJ2-1; 7 bases align to TRBD2. Germline CDR1 and CDR2: SGDLS and YYNGEE. V shed 4 bases and J 10 bases; nucleotides not matched to a gene: 11. This CDR3 has 14 residues. CDR3 in amino acids: CASSTLGGRGEQFF. DNA for the CDR3: TGTGCCAGCAGCACCCTCGGCGGGAGAGGCGAGCAGTTCTTC.

The J gene is TRBJ1-1, the V gene TRBV30; D is uncertain. This CDR3 is 16 amino acids long. CDR1 GTSNPN and CDR2 SVGIG come from the germline V gene (reference sequence). V was clipped by 5 bases and J by 0 bases, with 19 bases between them. The CDR3 loop reads CAWAIEVIPMNTEAFF. CDR3 DNA: TGTGCCTGGGCAATAGAGGTAATTCCCATGAACACTGAAGCTTTCTTT.

The chain employs TRBV14 and TRBJ1-2; 8 nucleotides agree with TRBD1. V lost 1 base to trimming and J lost 7 bases; unmatched junction nucleotides: 5. The CDR3 totals 14 residues. Germline V CDR1 and CDR2: SGHDN, FVKESK. The CDR3, as DNA: TGTGCCAGCAGCCAAGCCGGGACAGGTCTTGGCTACACCTTC. Encoded protein: CASSQAGTGLGYTF.

The genes are TRBV7-2 and TRBJ2-5; D possibly corresponds to TRBD2 (6 bases). In germline, CDR1 is SGHTA, CDR2 FQGNSA. Trimming left V 5 bases short and J 7 bases short, with 14 bases between. The CDR3 loop spans 13 amino acids. The CDR3 protein is CASSDSGEGTQYF. CDR3 DNA: TGTGCCAGCAGCGATAGCGGAGAAGGGACCCAGTACTTC.

The V gene is TRBV19, the J gene TRBJ1-2, with 9 bases fitting TRBD1. Germline V gene data show CDR1 as LNHDA and CDR2 as SQIVND (reference sequence). V lost 3 bases and J lost 7; bases outside the gene matches: 12. This CDR3 region has 16 residues. CDR3 residues: CASSMIAGTGSAGYTF. The CDR3 region has the DNA TGTGCCAGTAGTATGATTGCCGGGACAGGGTCGGCTGGCTACACCTTC. Together with reference TRBV19 and TRBJ1-2, the CDR3 gives the full variable domain: DGGITQSPKYLFRKEGQNVTLSCEQNLNHDAMYWYRQDPGQGLRLIYYSQIVNDFQKGDIAEGYSVSREKKESFPLTVTSAQKNPTAFYLCASSMIAGTGSAGYTFGSGTRLTVV.

Here the CDR3 DNA reads TGTGCCAGCAGCTTGGTGCGGGACACTGAAGCTTTCTTT. Translated: CASSLVRDTEAFF. V is TRBV5-5 and J is TRBJ1-1; no clear D gene. The CDR3 spans 13 residues. Germline lookup yields CDR1 SGHKS and CDR2 YYEKEE (reference sequence). V lost 0 bases and J lost 3, with 6 bases in between.

DNA of the CDR3: TGTGCCAGCAGTCAAGAACAGGGGGAGACCTACGAGCAGTACTTC. Its translation: CASSQEQGETYEQYF. The chain is built from TRBV6-4 and TRBJ2-7; 8 nucleotides align to TRBD1. The CDR3 is 15 residues long. CDR1 MRHNA and CDR2 SNTAGT come from the germline V gene. V lost 5 bases and J lost 2; bases outside the gene matches: 8.

The V call is TRBV15, the J call TRBJ1-3; unclear D gene. CDR1 and CDR2 from the germline V gene are LNHNV and YYDKDF (reference sequence). The V gene lost 2 bases and the J gene lost 0 bases, with 5 bases spanning the gap. The CDR3 contains 14 residues. Here the CDR3 reads CATSRSSSGNTIYF. Written as DNA, the CDR3 is TGTGCCACCAGCAGAAGTAGCTCTGGAAACACCATATATTTT. The full variable domain, rest sourced from reference TRBV15 and TRBJ1-3, is DAMVIQNPRYQVTQFGKPVTLSCSQTLNHNVMYWYQQKSSQAPKLLFHYYDKDFNNEADTPDNFQSRRPNTSFCFLDIRSPGLGDTAMYLCATSRSSSGNTIYFGEGSWLTVV.

This clone was picked up a small number of times. The chain couples TRBV7-2 to TRBJ1-5; D is uncertain. The CDR3 has 13 residues. Germline CDR1 and CDR2: SGHTA and FQGNSA. Trimming took off 5 bases at V and 5 bases at J, with 10 bases between the two ends. The CDR3 bases are TGTGCCAGCAGCGTGGAGGGTGATCAGCCCCAGCATTTT. Encoded protein: CASSVEGDQPQHF.

The chain uses TRBV6-5 and TRBJ2-1; a possible D gene is TRBD1 (6 bases). Germline assignment: CDR1 MNHEY and CDR2 SVGAGI. V lost 7 bases, J lost 9 bases, and 22 bases lay in between. CDR3 length: 15 residues. Here the CDR3 reads CASTLEGVPSSEQFF. CDR3 DNA: TGTGCCAGCACCCTAGAGGGGGTCCCCTCGAGTGAGCAGTTCTTC.

The table lists this clone with a count of one. V and J are TRBV5-6 and TRBJ1-6, with unresolved D. V lost 1 base and J lost 7, with 15 bases in between. The length of the CDR3 is 16 residues. Germline V CDR1 and CDR2: SGHDT, YYEEEE. The CDR3 is CASSLSTSPRNSPLHF. The CDR3 DNA reads TGTGCCAGCAGCTTGTCGACCTCTCCACGAAATTCACCCCTCCACTTT.

This chain connects TRBV3-1 (or the pseudogene TRBV3-2) to TRBJ2-1; TRBD1 or TRBD2 may be the D gene (5 bases each). CDR1 is LGHDT, CDR2 YNNKEL, per germline (reference sequence). Trimming left V 4 bases short and J 9 bases short, with 19 bases between. The CDR3 length is 15 residues. CDR3 region: CASSPGARVWGEQFF. The CDR3 DNA is TGTGCCAGCAGCCCCGGGGCTAGGGTATGGGGTGAGCAGTTCTTC.